This passage covers 12 T cell receptor beta chains from one sample sequenced in a study of shared clonotypes between healthy human individuals (dated by TCRdb to 2020 to 2021). Library preparation was by the immunoSEQ multiplex PCR assay. This is the immuneACCESS table as TCRdb keeps it, with only in-frame sequences that have V and J called. A part of the clones is gone; compared with another copy, unresolved V genes explain less than half, and the rest is unexplained. The sample data list over 950,000 clones, and roughly 77% of these were observed just once. The leading ten clones occupy roughly 0.9% of the sample. Sequencing used memory CD4+ T cells from PBMCs. This specimen's cell subset or site label, per the study, means: CD45RA-negative fraction. These receptors originate from a man younger than 35 in good health. Some clones in this sample may be carry-over from other donors' samples.

This clone has a handful of counts. V and J are TRBV18 and TRBJ2-3, with D unclear. There are 14 residues in the CDR3. V lost 4 bases, J lost 2 bases, and 10 bases lay in between. CDR1 and CDR2 from the germline V gene are KGHSH and LQKENI. DNA for the CDR3: TGTGCCAGCTCACTGAACCAGGACACAGATACGCAGTATTTT. It is translated as CASSLNQDTDTQYF. Full variable domain (remainder filled in from reference TRBV18 and TRBJ2-3): NAGVMQNPRHLVRRRGQEARLRCSPMKGHSHVYWYRQLPEEGLKFMVYLQKENIIDESGMPKERFSAEFPKEGPSILRIQQVVRGDSAAYFCASSLNQDTDTQYFGPGTRLTVL.

V is TRBV9 and J is TRBJ1-3; TRBD1 matches at 7 bases. The germline V gene has CDR1 SGDLS and CDR2 YYNGEE. CDR3 length: 14 amino acids. V dropped 4 bases and J dropped 4; count of bases not matched to a gene: 5. In DNA, the CDR3 is TGTGCCAGCAGCTCGCAGGGGGTCGGAAACACCATATATTTT. Protein sequence: CASSSQGVGNTIYF. The entire variable domain, with the rest obtained from reference TRBV9 and TRBJ1-3, is as follows: DSGVTQTPKHLITATGQRVTLRCSPRSGDLSVYWYQQSLDQGLQFLIQYYNGEERAKGNILERFSAQQFPDLHSELNLSSLELGDSALYFCASSSQGVGNTIYFGEGSWLTVV.

V and J are TRBV5-4 and TRBJ1-3; TRBD1 might be the D (5 bases). The CDR3 is 18 residues long. CDR1 and CDR2 (germline): SGHNT, YYREEE (reference sequence). V was pared by 2 bases and J by 0 bases, with 18 bases between. The CDR3 here is CASSLRTGPLNSGNTIYF. CDR3 DNA sequence: TGTGCCAGCAGCTTAAGAACAGGTCCTTTGAACTCTGGAAACACCATATATTTT.

This clone was picked up many times. Other DNA sequences in this specimen translate into the identical CDR3. The CDR3 spells CASSYRGRGETQYF. The CDR3 nucleotides read TGTGCCAGCTCTTACCGAGGGCGCGGGGAGACCCAGTACTTC. V gene TRBV27 combines with J gene TRBJ2-5, with D possibly TRBD2 on 5 matching bases. This CDR3 has 14 amino acids. CDR1 is MNHEY and CDR2 is SMNVEV in the germline V gene (reference sequence). Trimming stripped 8 bases from V and 5 bases from J, with 18 bases between.

The chain is built from TRBV2 and TRBJ2-5; tentatively, D is TRBD2 (7 bases). Trimming removed 2 bases at V and 2 bases at J, with 18 bases between. CDR1 and CDR2 (germline): SNHLY, FYNNEI. The CDR3 contains 17 residues. CDR3 sequence reads: CASSERTHGGPQETQYF. CDR3 coding DNA: TGTGCCAGCAGTGAAAGGACCCACGGGGGGCCTCAAGAGACCCAGTACTTC.

V and J are TRBV28 and TRBJ1-2; tentative D call: TRBD1 (6 bases). Looked up from germline, CDR1 is MDHEN and CDR2 is SYDVKM. This CDR3 has 13 residues. The V end was cut by 7 bases, the J end by 4 bases, with 13 bases between. The CDR3 protein is CASTSQGIYGYTF. The CDR3 bases are TGTGCCAGCACTTCCCAGGGGATCTATGGCTACACCTTC.

V and J are TRBV5-1 and TRBJ1-2; a possible D gene is TRBD1 (6 bases). From germline, CDR1 is SGHRS and CDR2 YFSETQ. CDR3 length equals 12 residues. The germline V and J ends were trimmed by 3 bases and 6 bases, with 9 bases remaining between them. The CDR3 loop is CASSSNRDGYTF. The CDR3 region has the DNA TGCGCCAGCAGCTCAAACAGGGATGGCTACACCTTC.

The chain combines TRBV7-9 with TRBJ1-1; D gene unclear. V was shortened by 6 bases and J by 8 bases, with 10 bases between the two germline ends. Germline V gene lookup returns CDR1 SEHNR and CDR2 FQNEAQ (reference sequence). The CDR3 is made up of 11 amino acids. The CDR3 loop reads CASRRGGEAFF. Written as DNA, the CDR3 is TGTGCCAGCAGACGTGGTGGGGAAGCTTTCTTT.

The V and J genes are TRBV7-8 and TRBJ1-3; 9 bases are shared with TRBD1. V shed 6 bases, J shed 3 bases, and the junction held 9 bases outside the gene matches. Germline CDR1 SGHVS, CDR2 FQNEAQ. CDR3 length: 16 residues. The DNA for the CDR3 is TGTGCCAGCAGGCAACTACAGGGGGCCCTTGGAAACACCATATATTTT. This codes for CASRQLQGALGNTIYF.

On this clone: Other DNA sequences from this sample encode an identical CDR3 as well. This sequence joins TRBV5-1 and TRBJ1-2, with D possibly TRBD1 on 6 matching bases. This CDR3 is 13 amino acids long. Deletions cut 2 bases from V and 4 bases from J, with 9 bases between. CDR1 SGHRS and CDR2 YFSETQ come from the germline V gene. The CDR3 loop reads CASSFTGTYGYTF. In nucleotides, the CDR3 is TGCGCCAGCAGCTTCACAGGGACCTATGGCTACACCTTC.

This chain joins TRBV9 and TRBJ2-7; TRBD2 matches at 7 bases. V trimming: 3 bases; J trimming: 6 bases; junction bases outside the gene matches: 12. This CDR3 is 15 amino acids long. Per germline, CDR1 SGDLS and CDR2 YYNGEE. Here the CDR3 reads CASSATTSTSAEQYF. The CDR3 region has the DNA TGTGCCAGCAGCGCAACGACCTCAACTAGCGCCGAGCAGTACTTC.

The J gene is TRBJ2-2, the V gene TRBV19, with a tentative D call TRBD2 (5 bases). Trimming stripped 1 base from V and 5 bases from J, with 8 bases between. The CDR3 has 14 residues. The V gene's germline CDR1 is LNHDA and CDR2 SQIVND (reference sequence). The CDR3 is CASSIAGKTGELFF. The CDR3 DNA sequence: TGTGCCAGTAGTATAGCGGGAAAAACCGGGGAGCTGTTTTTT.